The entry below gives a single TCR beta chain sequence along with its context. Its antigen remains unidentified. One end of the junction varies from germline; a read error may be responsible. This CDR3 has 15 residues. Germline-derived CDR1 and CDR2 are SGHTA and FQGTGA. This record belongs to a study of regulatory T cells in long-lasting Graves disease. Investigators prepared the TCR beta libraries by applying iRepertoire HTBI primers and Arm-PCR of CDR3 regions. TCRdb reprocessed the multiplex PCR reads with MiXCR, giving one entry per CDR3 protein. The table has around 480,000 distinct CDR3 sequences, 16% seen once. The time point: newly diagnosed GD, antithyroid drugs for less than 3 months. Generation of the TCR library employed RNA extracted from PBMCs. Study findings and constraints: Persistent patients shared more public clonotypes (roughly 2,800) than new patients (under 1,000).

The sample also formed part of further work on T cells in Graves' hyperthyroidism and ophthalmopathy.

This TCR came from a woman aged 40-65 years with Graves disease. V gene TRBV7-3 combines with J gene TRBJ2-1; D is unresolved. The specimen comprised peripheral blood mononuclear cells (PBMCs), sampled at new diagnosis, from a patient treated with antithyroid drugs. The CDR3 nucleotides read TGTGCCAGCTCACCACCGGGCGCTCCCTACGATGAGCAGTTCTTC. This sequence encodes CASSPPGAPYDEQFF. Full variable domain (rest looked up from reference TRBV7-3 and TRBJ2-1): GAGVSQTPSNKVTEKGKYVELRCDPISGHTALYWYRQSLGQGPEFLIYFQGTGAADDSGLPNDRFFAVRPEGSVSTLKIQRTERGDSAVYLCASSPPGAPYDEQFFGPGTRLTVL.